The clone carrying this T cell receptor (beta chain) was counted a single time. In germline, CDR1 is SQVTM, CDR2 ANQGSEA. The V and J ends lost 3 bases and 4 bases, in that order; junction bases with no gene match: 3. CDR3 size: 13 residues. The sample is drawn from a study of blood T cell repertoires in COVID-19. Study at large: Acute and convalescent COVID-19 samples came from the United States, Italy and Spain. T cells, B-cell-depleted T cells, or PBMCs provided the cDNA or gDNA that served as material.

In the authors' workflow: By means of reference gene primer amplification, nucleated cell counts were estimated. This table comes from immunoSEQ multiplex PCR, and its TCRdb copy is limited to in-frame clones, with some not included. V and J calls and clone size are as listed in that table; D and trimming were resolved from the DNA. The sample includes tens of thousands of clones, 70% to 90% of them seen just once. This receptor was obtained from a human donor with acute or convalescent COVID-19. The donor label of this sample is uncertain. The chain carries TRBV29-1 and TRBJ2-1, with TRBD2 identical over 7 bases. Sequenced sample: peripheral blood. The CDR3 region has the DNA TGCAGCGTTGATTCTAGCGGATACAATGAGCAGTTCTTC. It translates to CSVDSSGYNEQFF.